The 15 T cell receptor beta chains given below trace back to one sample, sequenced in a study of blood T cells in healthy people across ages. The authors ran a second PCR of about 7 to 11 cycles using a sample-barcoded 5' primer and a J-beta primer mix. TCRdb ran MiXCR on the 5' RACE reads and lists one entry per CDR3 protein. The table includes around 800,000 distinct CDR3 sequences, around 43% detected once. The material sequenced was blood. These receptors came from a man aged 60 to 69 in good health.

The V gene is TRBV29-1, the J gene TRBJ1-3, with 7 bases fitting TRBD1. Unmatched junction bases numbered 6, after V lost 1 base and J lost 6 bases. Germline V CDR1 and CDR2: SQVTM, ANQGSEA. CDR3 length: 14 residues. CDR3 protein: CSVEVGRGTNTIYF. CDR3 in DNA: TGCAGCGTTGAAGTTGGCAGGGGGACAAACACCATATATTTT.

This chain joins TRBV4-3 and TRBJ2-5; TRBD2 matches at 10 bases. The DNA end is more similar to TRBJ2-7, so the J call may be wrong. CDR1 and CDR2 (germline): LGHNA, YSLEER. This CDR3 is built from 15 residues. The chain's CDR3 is CASSQGLAGLYEQYF. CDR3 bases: TGCGCCAGCAGCCAAGGACTAGCGGGCCTCTACGAGCAGTACTTC.

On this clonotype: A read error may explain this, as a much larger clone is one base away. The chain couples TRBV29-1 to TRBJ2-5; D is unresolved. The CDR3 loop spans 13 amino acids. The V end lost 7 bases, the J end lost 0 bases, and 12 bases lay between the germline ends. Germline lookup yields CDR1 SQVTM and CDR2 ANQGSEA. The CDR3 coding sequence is TGCAGCGCTTTATGTGAGTACCAAGAGACCCAGTACTTC. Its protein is CSALCEYQETQYF.

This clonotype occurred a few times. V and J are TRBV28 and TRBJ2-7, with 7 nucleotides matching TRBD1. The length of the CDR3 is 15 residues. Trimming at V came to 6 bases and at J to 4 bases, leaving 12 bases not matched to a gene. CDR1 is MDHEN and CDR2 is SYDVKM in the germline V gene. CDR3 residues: CASSHRQGRLYEQYF. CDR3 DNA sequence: TGTGCCAGCAGCCACCGACAGGGCAGGCTTTACGAGCAGTACTTC.

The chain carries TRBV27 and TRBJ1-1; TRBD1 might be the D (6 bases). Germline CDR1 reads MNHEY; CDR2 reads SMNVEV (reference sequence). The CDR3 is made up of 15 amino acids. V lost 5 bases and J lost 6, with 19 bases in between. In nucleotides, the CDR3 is TGTGCCAGCAGTCCCATCGGGGGGGCGAGGGCTGAAGCTTTCTTT. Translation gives CASSPIGGARAEAFF.

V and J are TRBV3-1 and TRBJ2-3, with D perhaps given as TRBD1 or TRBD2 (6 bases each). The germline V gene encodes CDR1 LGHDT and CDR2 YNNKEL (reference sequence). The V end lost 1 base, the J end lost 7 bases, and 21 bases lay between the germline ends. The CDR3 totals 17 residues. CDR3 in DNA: TGTGCCAGCAGCCAAGTTGATGGAGGGGGGCCATTGAATACGCAGTATTTT. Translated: CASSQVDGGGPLNTQYF.

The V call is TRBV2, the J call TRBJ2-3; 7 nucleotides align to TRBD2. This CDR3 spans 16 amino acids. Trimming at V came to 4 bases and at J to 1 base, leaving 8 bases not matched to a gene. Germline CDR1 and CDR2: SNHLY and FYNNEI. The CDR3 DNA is TGTGCCAGCAGTGGGAGGACGAGCGGGGGCACAGATACGCAGTATTTT. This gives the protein CASSGRTSGGTDTQYF.

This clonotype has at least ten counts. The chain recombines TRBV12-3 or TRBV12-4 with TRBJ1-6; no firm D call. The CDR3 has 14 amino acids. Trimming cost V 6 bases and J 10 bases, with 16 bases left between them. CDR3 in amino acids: CASSPGGRNSPLHF. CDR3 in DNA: TGTGCCAGCAGCCCCGGCGGGAGGAACTCACCCCTCCACTTT.

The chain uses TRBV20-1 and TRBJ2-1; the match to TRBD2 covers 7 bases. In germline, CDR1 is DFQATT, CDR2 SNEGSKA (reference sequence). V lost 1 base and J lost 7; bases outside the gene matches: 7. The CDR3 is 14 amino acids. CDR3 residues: CSARGLAGQNEQFF. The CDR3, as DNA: TGCAGTGCTAGAGGACTAGCTGGGCAGAATGAGCAGTTCTTC.

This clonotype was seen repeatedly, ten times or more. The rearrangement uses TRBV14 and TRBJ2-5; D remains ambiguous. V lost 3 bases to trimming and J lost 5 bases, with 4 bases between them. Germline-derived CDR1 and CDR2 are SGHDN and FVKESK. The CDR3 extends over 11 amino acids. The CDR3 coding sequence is TGTGCCAGCAGCCAGCGGGAGACCCAGTACTTC. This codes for CASSQRETQYF.

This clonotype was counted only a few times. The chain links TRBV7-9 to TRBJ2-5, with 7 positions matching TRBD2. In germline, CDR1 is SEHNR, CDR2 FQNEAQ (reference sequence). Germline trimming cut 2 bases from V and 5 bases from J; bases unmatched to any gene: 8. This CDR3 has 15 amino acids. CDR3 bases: TGTGCCAGCAGCTTATCCGGGGGACTACGGGAGACCCAGTACTTC. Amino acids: CASSLSGGLRETQYF.

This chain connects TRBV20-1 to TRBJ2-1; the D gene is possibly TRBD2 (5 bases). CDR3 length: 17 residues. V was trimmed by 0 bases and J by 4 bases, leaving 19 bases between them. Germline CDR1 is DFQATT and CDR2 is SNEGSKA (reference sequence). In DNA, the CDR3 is TGCAGTGCTAGAGATATGTACGTCGGGGATGGGTACAATGAGCAGTTCTTC. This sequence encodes CSARDMYVGDGYNEQFF.

The CDR3 reads CSFAGTGWDGYTF. The CDR3 DNA reads as TGCAGCTTCGCAGGGACAGGGTGGGATGGCTACACCTTC. The chain is built from TRBV29-1 and TRBJ1-2; 9 bases map to TRBD1. J was trimmed by 6 bases and V by 8 bases; bases with no gene match: 10. CDR1 SQVTM and CDR2 ANQGSEA come from the germline V gene. The CDR3 spans 13 residues.

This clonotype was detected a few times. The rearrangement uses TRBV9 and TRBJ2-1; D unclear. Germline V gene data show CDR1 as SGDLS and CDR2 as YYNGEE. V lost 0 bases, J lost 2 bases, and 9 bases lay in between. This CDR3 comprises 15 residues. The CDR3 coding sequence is TGTGCCAGCAGCGTAGAAGTGGTGACCTACAATGAGCAGTTCTTC. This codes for CASSVEVVTYNEQFF.

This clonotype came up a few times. CDR3 in DNA: TGTGCCAGCAGCTCTTCGGGGGGGAACAATGAGCAGTTCTTC. It codes for CASSSSGGNNEQFF. The genes are TRBV7-2 and TRBJ2-1, with 8 bases matching TRBD2. Trimming took 4 bases from V and 5 from J; bases not matched to a gene: 4. From germline, CDR1 is SGHTA and CDR2 FQGNSA. The CDR3 totals 14 residues. The full variable domain, rest sourced from reference TRBV7-2 and TRBJ2-1, is GAGVSQSPSNKVTEKGKDVELRCDPISGHTALYWYRQSLGQGLEFLIYFQGNSAPDKSGLPSDRFSAERTGGSVSTLTIQRTQQEDSAVYLCASSSSGGNNEQFFGPGTRLTVL.